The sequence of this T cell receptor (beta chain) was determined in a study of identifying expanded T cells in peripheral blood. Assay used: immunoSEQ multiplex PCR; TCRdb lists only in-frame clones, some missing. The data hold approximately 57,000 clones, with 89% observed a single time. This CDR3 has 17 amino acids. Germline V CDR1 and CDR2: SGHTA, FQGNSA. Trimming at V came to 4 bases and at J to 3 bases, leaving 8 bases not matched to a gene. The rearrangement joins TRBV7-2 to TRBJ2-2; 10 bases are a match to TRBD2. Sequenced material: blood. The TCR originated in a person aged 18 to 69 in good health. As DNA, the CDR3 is TGTGCCAGCAGCTGGGGGGTAGCGGGAGGTTACACCGGGGAGCTGTTTTTT. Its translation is CASSWGVAGGYTGELFF.